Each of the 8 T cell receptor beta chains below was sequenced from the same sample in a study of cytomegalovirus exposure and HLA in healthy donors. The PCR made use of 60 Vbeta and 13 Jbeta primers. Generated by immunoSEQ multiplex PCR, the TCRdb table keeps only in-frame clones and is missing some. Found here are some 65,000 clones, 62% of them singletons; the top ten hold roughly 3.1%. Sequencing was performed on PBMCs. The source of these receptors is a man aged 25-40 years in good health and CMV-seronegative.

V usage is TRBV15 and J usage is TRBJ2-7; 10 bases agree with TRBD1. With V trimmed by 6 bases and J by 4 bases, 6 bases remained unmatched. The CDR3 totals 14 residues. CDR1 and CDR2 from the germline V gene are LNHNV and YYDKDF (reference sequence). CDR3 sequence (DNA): TGTGCCACCAGACCTGACAGGGGGCGTTACGAGCAGTACTTC. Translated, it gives CATRPDRGRYEQYF.

This CDR3 reads CASSLQGGAIDTQYF. CDR3 nucleotides: TGTGCCAGCAGTCTACAGGGGGGAGCCATAGATACGCAGTATTTT. J is TRBJ2-3 and V is TRBV7-3; TRBD1 agrees at 8 bases. Per the germline V gene, CDR1 is SGHTA and CDR2 is FQGTGA. The V gene end was trimmed by 6 bases and the J gene end by 5 bases; junction bases not matched to a gene: 10. This CDR3 has 15 amino acids.

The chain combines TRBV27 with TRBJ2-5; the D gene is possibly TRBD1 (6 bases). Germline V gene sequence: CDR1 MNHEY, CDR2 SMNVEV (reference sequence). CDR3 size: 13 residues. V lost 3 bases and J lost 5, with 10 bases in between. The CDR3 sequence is CASSLTGGETQYF. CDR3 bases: TGTGCCAGCAGTTTGACAGGAGGTGAGACCCAGTACTTC.

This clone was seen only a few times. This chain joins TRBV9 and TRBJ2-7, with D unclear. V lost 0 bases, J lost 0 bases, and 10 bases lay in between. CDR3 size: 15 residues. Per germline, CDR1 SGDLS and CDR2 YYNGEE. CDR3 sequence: CASSVADSSSYEQYF. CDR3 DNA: TGTGCCAGCAGCGTAGCTGACTCGAGCTCCTACGAGCAGTACTTC.

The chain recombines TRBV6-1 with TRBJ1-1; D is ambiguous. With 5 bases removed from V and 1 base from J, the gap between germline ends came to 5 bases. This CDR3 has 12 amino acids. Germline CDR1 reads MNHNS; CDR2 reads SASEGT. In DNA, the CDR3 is TGTGCCAGCAGTTGGAGGAACACTGAAGCTTTCTTT. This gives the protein CASSWRNTEAFF.

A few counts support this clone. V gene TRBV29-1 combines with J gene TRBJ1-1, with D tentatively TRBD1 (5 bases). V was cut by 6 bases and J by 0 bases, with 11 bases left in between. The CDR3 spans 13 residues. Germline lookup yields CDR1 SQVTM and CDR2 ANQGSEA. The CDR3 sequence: CSVVTAMNTEAFF. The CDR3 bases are TGCAGCGTGGTGACAGCAATGAACACTGAAGCTTTCTTT. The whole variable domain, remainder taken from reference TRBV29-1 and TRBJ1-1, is SAVISQKPSRDICQRGTSLTIQCQVDSQVTMMFWYRQQPGQSLTLIATANQGSEATYESGFVIDKFPISRPNLTFSTLTVSNMSPEDSSIYLCSVVTAMNTEAFFGQGTRLTVV.

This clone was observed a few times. CDR3 sequence: CASQSGPNQPQHF. In nucleotides, the CDR3 is TGTGCCAGCCAAAGCGGACCAAATCAGCCCCAGCATTTT. This chain joins TRBV7-9 and TRBJ1-5; D remains unclear. There are 13 residues in the CDR3. Germline CDR1 SEHNR, CDR2 FQNEAQ (reference sequence). The V gene lost 8 bases and the J gene lost 4 bases, with 12 bases spanning the gap.

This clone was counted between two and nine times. In DNA form, the CDR3 reads TGTGCCACCAGCATTCTCCCACAGGGAATGGAGACCCAGTACTTC. Its protein is CATSILPQGMETQYF. V and J are TRBV15 and TRBJ2-5, with D perhaps matching TRBD1 (6 bases). The CDR3 consists of 15 residues. CDR1 and CDR2 from the germline V gene are LNHNV and YYDKDF (reference sequence). Trimming removed 4 bases from V and 5 bases from J, with 17 bases in between. Based on the CDR3 plus reference TRBV15 and TRBJ2-5, the full variable domain is DAMVIQNPRYQVTQFGKPVTLSCSQTLNHNVMYWYQQKSSQAPKLLFHYYDKDFNNEADTPDNFQSRRPNTSFCFLDIRSPGLGDTAMYLCATSILPQGMETQYFGPGTRLLVL.